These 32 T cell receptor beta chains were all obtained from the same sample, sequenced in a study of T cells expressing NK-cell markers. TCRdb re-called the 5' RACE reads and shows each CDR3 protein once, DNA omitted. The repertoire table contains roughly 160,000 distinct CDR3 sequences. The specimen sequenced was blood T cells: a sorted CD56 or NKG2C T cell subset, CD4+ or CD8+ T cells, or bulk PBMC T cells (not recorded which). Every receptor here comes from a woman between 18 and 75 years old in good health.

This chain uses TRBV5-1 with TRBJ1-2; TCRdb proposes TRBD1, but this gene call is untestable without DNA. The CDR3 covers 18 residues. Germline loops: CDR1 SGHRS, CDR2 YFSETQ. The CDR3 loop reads CANSLVPGQGPERRGYTF. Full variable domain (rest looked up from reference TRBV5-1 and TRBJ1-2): KAGVTQTPRYLIKTRGQQVTLSCSPISGHRSVSWYQQTPGQGLQFLFEYFSETQRNKGNFPGRFSGRQFSNSRSEMNVSTLELGDSALYLCANSLVPGQGPERRGYTFGSGTRLTVV.

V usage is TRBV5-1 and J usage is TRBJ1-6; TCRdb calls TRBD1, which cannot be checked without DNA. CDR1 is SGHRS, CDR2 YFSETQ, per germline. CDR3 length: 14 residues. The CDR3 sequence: CASSSGTGLSPLHF. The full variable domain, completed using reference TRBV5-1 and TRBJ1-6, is KAGVTQTPRYLIKTRGQQVTLSCSPISGHRSVSWYQQTPGQGLQFLFEYFSETQRNKGNFPGRFSGRQFSNSRSEMNVSTLELGDSALYLCASSSGTGLSPLHFGNGTRLTVT.

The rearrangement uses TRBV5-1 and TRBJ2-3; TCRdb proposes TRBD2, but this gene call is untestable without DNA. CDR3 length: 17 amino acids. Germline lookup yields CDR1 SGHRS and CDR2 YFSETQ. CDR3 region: CASTLPQREPYTDTQYF.

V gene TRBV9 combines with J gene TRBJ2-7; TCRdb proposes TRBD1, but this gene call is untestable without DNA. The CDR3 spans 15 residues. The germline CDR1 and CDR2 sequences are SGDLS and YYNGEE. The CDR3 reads CASSVTDRGYYEQYF.

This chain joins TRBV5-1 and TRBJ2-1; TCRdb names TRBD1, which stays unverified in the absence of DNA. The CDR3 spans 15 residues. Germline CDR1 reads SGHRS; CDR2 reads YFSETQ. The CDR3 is CASSLSAGGYNEQFF.

CDR3 in amino acids: CSASKNYGYTF. This chain connects TRBV20-1 to TRBJ1-2. Germline V gene sequence: CDR1 DFQATT, CDR2 SNEGSKA (reference sequence). This CDR3 spans 11 amino acids.

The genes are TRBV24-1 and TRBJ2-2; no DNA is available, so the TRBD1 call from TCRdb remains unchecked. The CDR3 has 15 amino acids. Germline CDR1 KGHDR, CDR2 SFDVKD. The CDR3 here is CATSDPGQNGGELFF.

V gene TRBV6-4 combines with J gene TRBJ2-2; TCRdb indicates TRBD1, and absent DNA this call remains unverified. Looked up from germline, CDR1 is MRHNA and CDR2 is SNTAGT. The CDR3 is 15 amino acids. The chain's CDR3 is CASSVEGANTGELFF.

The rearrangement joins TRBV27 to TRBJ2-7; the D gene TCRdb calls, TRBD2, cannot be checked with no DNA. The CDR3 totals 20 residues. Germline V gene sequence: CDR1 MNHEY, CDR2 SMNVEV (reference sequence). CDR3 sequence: CASSLGGLAGGSITAYEQYF.

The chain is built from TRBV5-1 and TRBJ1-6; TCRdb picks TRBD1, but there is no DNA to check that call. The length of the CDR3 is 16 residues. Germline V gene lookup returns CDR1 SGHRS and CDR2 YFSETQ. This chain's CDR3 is CASSLSDRGYNSPLHF.

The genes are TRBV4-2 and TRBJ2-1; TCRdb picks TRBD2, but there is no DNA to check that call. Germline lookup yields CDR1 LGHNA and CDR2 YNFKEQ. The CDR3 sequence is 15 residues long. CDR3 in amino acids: CASSQGTSGIREQFF.

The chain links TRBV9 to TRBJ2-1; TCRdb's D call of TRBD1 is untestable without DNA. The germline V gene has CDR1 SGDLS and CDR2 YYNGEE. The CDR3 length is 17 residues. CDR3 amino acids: CASSNRQGVFTNNEQFF.

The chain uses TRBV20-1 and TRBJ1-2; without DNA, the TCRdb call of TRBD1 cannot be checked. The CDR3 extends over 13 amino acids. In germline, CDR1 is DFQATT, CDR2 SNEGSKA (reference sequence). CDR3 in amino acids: CSATSGDRYGYTF.

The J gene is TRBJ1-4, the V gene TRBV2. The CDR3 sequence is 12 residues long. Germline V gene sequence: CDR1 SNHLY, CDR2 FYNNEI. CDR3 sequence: CASEPGGEKLFF.

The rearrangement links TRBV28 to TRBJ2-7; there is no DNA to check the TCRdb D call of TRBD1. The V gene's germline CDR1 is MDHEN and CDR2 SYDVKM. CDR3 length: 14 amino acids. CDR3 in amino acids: CASSGDRGSYEQYF.

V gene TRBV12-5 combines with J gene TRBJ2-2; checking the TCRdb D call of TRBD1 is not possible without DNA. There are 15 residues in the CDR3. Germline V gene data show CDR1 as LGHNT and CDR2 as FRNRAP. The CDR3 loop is CASGVGQGTNGELFF.

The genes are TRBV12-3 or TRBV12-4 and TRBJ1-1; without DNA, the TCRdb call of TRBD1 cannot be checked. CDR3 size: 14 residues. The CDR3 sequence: CASSLGRENTEAFF.

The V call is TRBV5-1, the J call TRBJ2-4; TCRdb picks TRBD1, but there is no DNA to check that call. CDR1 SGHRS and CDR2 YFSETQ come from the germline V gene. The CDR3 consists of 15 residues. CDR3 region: CASSLDPGQGNIQYF.

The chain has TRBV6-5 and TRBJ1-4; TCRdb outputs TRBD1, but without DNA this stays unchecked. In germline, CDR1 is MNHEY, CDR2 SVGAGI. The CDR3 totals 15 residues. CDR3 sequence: CASSPLAGGDEKLFF.

CDR3 sequence reads: CASSLRRDGAYNEQFF. This rearrangement joins TRBV27 to TRBJ2-1. CDR1 and CDR2 (germline): MNHEY, SMNVEV (reference sequence). The CDR3 is 16 amino acids.

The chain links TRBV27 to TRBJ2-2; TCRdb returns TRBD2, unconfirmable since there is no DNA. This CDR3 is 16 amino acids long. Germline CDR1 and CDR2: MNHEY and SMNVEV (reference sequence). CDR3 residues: CASSLRLAGATGELFF.

The CDR3 region is CASSSQPPDFRAEQFF. The chain has TRBV12-3 or TRBV12-4 and TRBJ2-1; the TCRdb call, TRBD2, lacks DNA for checking. The CDR3 sequence is 16 residues long.

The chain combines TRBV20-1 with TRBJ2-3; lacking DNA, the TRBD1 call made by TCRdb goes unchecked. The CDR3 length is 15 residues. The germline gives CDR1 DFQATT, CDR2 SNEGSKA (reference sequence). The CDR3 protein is CSARNRALGTDTQYF.

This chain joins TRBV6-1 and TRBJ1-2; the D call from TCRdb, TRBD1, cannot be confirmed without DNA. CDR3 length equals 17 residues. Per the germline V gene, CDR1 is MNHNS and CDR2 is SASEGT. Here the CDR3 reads CASTNGDRGRRSYGYTF.

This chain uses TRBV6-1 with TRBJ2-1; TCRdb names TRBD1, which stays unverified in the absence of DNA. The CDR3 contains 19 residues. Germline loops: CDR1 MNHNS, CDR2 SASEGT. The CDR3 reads CASTREGTASEISYNEQFF.

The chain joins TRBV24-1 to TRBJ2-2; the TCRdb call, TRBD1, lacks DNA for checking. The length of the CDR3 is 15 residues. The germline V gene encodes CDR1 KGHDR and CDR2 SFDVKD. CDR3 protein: CATSDPDRVGGELFF.

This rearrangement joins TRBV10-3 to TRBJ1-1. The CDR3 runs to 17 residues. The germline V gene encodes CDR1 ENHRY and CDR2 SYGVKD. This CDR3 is CAISEFEMRQPNTEAFF.

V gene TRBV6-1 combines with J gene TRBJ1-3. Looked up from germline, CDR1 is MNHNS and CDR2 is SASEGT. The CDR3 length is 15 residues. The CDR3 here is CASRSATVSGNTIYF.

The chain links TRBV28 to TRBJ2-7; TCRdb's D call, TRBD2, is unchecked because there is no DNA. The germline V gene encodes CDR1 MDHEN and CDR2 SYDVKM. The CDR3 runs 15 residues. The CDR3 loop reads CASSLPREGRKRQYF.

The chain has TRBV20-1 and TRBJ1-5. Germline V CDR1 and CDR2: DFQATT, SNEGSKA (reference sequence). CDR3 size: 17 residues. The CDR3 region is CSAREVSRQYGNQPQHF.

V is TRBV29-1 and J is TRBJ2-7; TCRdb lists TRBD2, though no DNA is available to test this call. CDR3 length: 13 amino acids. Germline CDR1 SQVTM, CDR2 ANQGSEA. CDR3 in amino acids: CSVVLLAGYEQYF.

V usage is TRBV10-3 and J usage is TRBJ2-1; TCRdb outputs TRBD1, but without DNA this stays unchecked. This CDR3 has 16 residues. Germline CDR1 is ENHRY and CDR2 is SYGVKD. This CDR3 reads CAISETALAGAIEQFF.